These 4 T cell receptor beta chains originate from one sample sequenced in a study of blood T cell repertoires in COVID-19. The method was immunoSEQ multiplex PCR; TCRdb's version includes in-frame clones alone and lacks a portion of them. The data hold fewer than 120,000 clones, with approximately 79% observed a single time. Sequenced material: peripheral blood. These receptors originate from a woman of 80 years or more with active or convalescent COVID-19.

This sequence joins TRBV19 and TRBJ2-1, with 8 bases that match TRBD2. The CDR3 sequence is 16 residues long. The J segment lost 1 base and the V segment lost 4 bases, leaving 6 bases of the junction unmatched. Looked up from germline, CDR1 is LNHDA and CDR2 is SQIVND (reference sequence). The CDR3 DNA sequence: TGTGCCAGTAGTAGAGAGCGGGAGATTTCCTACAATGAGCAGTTCTTC. It yields the protein CASSREREISYNEQFF.

This sequence joins TRBV5-4 and TRBJ2-3; 7 bases match TRBD1. The CDR3 contains 14 residues. Looked up from germline, CDR1 is SGHNT and CDR2 is YYREEE (reference sequence). The J segment lost 1 base and the V segment lost 4 bases, leaving 3 bases of the junction unmatched. The CDR3 loop is CASSPGQGTDTQYF. The CDR3 nucleotides are TGTGCCAGCAGCCCCGGACAGGGCACAGATACGCAGTATTTT.

The genes are TRBV2 and TRBJ2-1; D unclear. The CDR3 covers 15 residues. Germline V gene data show CDR1 as SNHLY and CDR2 as FYNNEI. The V end lost 2 bases, the J end lost 2 bases, and 10 bases lay between the germline ends. CDR3 sequence: CASSEILPAYNEQFF. CDR3 nucleotides: TGTGCCAGCAGTGAAATATTGCCAGCCTACAATGAGCAGTTCTTC. Based on the CDR3 plus reference TRBV2 and TRBJ2-1, the full variable domain is EPEVTQTPSHQVTQMGQEVILRCVPISNHLYFYWYRQILGQKVEFLVSFYNNEISEKSEIFDDQFSVERPDGSNFTLKIRSTKLEDSAMYFCASSEILPAYNEQFFGPGTRLTVL.

The V and J genes are TRBV7-6 and TRBJ2-5; 9 bases line up with TRBD2. The CDR3 extends over 15 amino acids. The J segment lost 6 bases and the V segment lost 4 bases, leaving 9 bases of the junction unmatched. Per germline, CDR1 SGHVS and CDR2 FNYEAQ. The CDR3 loop reads CASSSRTSEIQTQYF. The CDR3 nucleotides read TGTGCCAGCAGCTCCAGGACTAGCGAAATTCAGACCCAGTACTTC.